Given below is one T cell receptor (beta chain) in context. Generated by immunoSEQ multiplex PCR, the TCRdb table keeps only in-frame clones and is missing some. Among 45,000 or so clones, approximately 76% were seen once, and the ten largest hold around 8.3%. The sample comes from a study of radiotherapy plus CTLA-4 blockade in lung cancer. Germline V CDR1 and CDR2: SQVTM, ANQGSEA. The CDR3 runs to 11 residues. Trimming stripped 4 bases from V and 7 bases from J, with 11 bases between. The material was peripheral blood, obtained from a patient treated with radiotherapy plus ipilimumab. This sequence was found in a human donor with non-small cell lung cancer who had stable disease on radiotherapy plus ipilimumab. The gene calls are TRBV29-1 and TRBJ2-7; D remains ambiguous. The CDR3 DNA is TGCAGCGTTGTAGGCCCGGATGAGCAGTACTTC. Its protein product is CSVVGPDEQYF.